Each of the 25 T cell receptor beta chains below was sequenced from the same sample in a study of cytomegalovirus exposure and HLA in healthy donors. Primers: 60 Vbeta forward and 13 Jbeta reverse. The assay was immunoSEQ multiplex PCR, and TCRdb's table has in-frame clones only and misses some. The table records around 60,000 clones, roughly 74% of them present only once. Sequenced: PBMCs. These receptors were collected from a woman between 35 and 50 years old in good health and CMV-seropositive.

The chain couples TRBV15 to TRBJ1-4; D is possibly TRBD1 (5 bases). Trimming took off 4 bases at V and 10 bases at J, with 19 bases between the two ends. The germline V gene encodes CDR1 LNHNV and CDR2 YYDKDF (reference sequence). The CDR3 covers 15 residues. CDR3 sequence (DNA): TGTGCCACCAGCATTCCCGGGGAGATCGGGGGAAAACTGTTTTTT. Amino acids: CATSIPGEIGGKLFF.

This clone showed up just once. The chain couples TRBV7-2 to TRBJ2-1; perhaps TRBD1 as D (5 bases). Trimming removed 0 bases from V and 10 bases from J, with 10 bases in between. Germline loops: CDR1 SGHTA, CDR2 FQGNSA. The CDR3 covers 13 residues. The CDR3 DNA reads as TGTGCCAGCAGCTTAGCTCGGCAGGGAGAGCAGTTCTTC. Translation gives CASSLARQGEQFF. The full variable domain, rest sourced from reference TRBV7-2 and TRBJ2-1, is GAGVSQSPSNKVTEKGKDVELRCDPISGHTALYWYRQSLGQGLEFLIYFQGNSAPDKSGLPSDRFSAERTGGSVSTLTIQRTQQEDSAVYLCASSLARQGEQFFGPGTRLTVL.

V and J are TRBV28 and TRBJ2-5; 7 nucleotides line up with TRBD1. With V trimmed by 11 bases and J by 0 bases, 6 bases remained unmatched. This CDR3 comprises 13 residues. CDR1 and CDR2 (germline): MDHEN, SYDVKM. The CDR3 loop is CAVPDRDQETQYF. The DNA for the CDR3 is TGTGCCGTACCCGACAGGGACCAAGAGACCCAGTACTTC.

The chain carries TRBV6-5 and TRBJ2-5, with a tentative D call TRBD2 (5 bases). This CDR3 spans 13 amino acids. V was trimmed by 5 bases and J by 5 bases, leaving 12 bases between them. Germline V gives CDR1 MNHEY, CDR2 SVGAGI. CDR3 in amino acids: CASSRGLMETQYF. For the CDR3, the DNA is TGTGCCAGCAGTCGCGGACTCATGGAGACCCAGTACTTC.

The chain couples TRBV15 to TRBJ2-1; 10 nucleotides line up with TRBD1. Germline CDR1 reads LNHNV; CDR2 reads YYDKDF (reference sequence). J lost 0 bases, V lost 3 bases, and 17 bases had no gene match. The CDR3 is 21 residues long. The CDR3 protein is CATSSPWGDRGKMRSYNEQFF. Here the CDR3 DNA reads TGTGCCACCAGCAGTCCCTGGGGGGACAGGGGCAAAATGCGCTCCTACAATGAGCAGTTCTTC.

The V gene is TRBV7-9, the J gene TRBJ2-3; D perhaps matches TRBD1 (6 bases). Per the germline V gene, CDR1 is SEHNR and CDR2 is FQNEAQ (reference sequence). The CDR3 is 13 residues long. V was pared by 3 bases and J by 6 bases, with 10 bases between. CDR3 sequence (DNA): TGTGCCAGCAGCTTTGCCCAGGGGGATACGCAGTATTTT. Protein product: CASSFAQGDTQYF. The full variable domain, rest sourced from reference TRBV7-9 and TRBJ2-3, is DTGVSQNPRHKITKRGQNVTFRCDPISEHNRLYWYRQTLGQGPEFLTYFQNEAQLEKSRLLSDRFSAERPKGSFSTLEIQRTEQGDSAMYLCASSFAQGDTQYFGPGTRLTVL.

The chain has TRBV4-3 and TRBJ1-1, with 8 positions matching TRBD1. The CDR3 consists of 15 residues. Germline V gene sequence: CDR1 LGHNA, CDR2 YSLEER. V trimming: 6 bases; J trimming: 5 bases; junction bases outside the gene matches: 11. The CDR3 bases are TGCGCCAGCAGATCGGCCGGACAGGGTTTTACTGAAGCTTTCTTT. It is translated as CASRSAGQGFTEAFF.

This sequence joins TRBV27 and TRBJ2-5; D is perhaps TRBD1 (5 bases). The J call may be wrong; the DNA end is better matched by TRBJ2-7. The CDR3 contains 14 residues. Germline CDR1 reads MNHEY; CDR2 reads SMNVEV (reference sequence). Here the CDR3 reads CASSANRQLYEQYF. CDR3 in DNA: TGTGCCAGCAGCGCTAACCGACAGCTCTACGAGCAGTACTTC.

V gene TRBV29-1 combines with J gene TRBJ2-3; 10 nucleotides align to TRBD2. The V and J ends lost 6 bases and 4 bases, in that order; junction bases with no gene match: 4. This CDR3 comprises 13 residues. CDR1 is SQVTM and CDR2 is ANQGSEA in the germline V gene. The CDR3 is CSVGTSVADTQYF. CDR3 coding DNA: TGCAGCGTGGGGACTAGCGTCGCAGATACGCAGTATTTT.

The J gene is TRBJ2-7, the V gene TRBV7-9; D ambiguous. This CDR3 is built from 14 residues. CDR1 is SEHNR and CDR2 is FQNEAQ in the germline V gene (reference sequence). Trimming took 5 bases from V and 5 from J, leaving 16 bases between them. Written as DNA, the CDR3 is TGTGCCAGCAGCCCCGCCCGCCCTGAGAACGAGCAGTACTTC. Its translation: CASSPARPENEQYF.

This clone showed up just a few times. The V and J genes are TRBV29-1 and TRBJ2-7; D is unresolved. CDR1 and CDR2 from the germline V gene are SQVTM and ANQGSEA. V gave up 6 bases and J gave up 2 bases, with 11 bases separating them. This CDR3 is 12 amino acids long. DNA of the CDR3: TGCAGCGTCAGAGGTAAAGCCTACGAGCAGTACTTC. Translated: CSVRGKAYEQYF.

This chain connects TRBV7-2 to TRBJ1-2; TRBD1 is a possible D gene (6 bases). The CDR3 length is 14 residues. Germline assignment: CDR1 SGHTA and CDR2 FQGNSA. The ends were cut back, 2 bases at V and 2 bases at J, with 9 bases in the middle. The CDR3 bases are TGTGCCAGCAGCTTACCAGACAGGAACTATGGCTACACCTTC. Amino acids: CASSLPDRNYGYTF.

The rearrangement uses TRBV11-2 and TRBJ2-7; D gene ambiguous. The CDR3 is 14 amino acids. Trimming took 1 base from V and 0 from J, leaving 7 bases between them. From germline, CDR1 is SGHAT and CDR2 FQNNGV. The CDR3 spells CASSLGLSSYEQYF. In nucleotides, the CDR3 is TGTGCCAGCAGCTTAGGTCTCAGCTCCTACGAGCAGTACTTC.

The J gene is TRBJ2-7, the V gene TRBV7-2, with 7 bases fitting TRBD2. The V gene's germline CDR1 is SGHTA and CDR2 FQGNSA. The ends lost 5 bases at V and 0 bases at J; junction bases unmatched: 10. The CDR3 has 16 amino acids. The CDR3 spells CASSQGLAGFSYEQYF. The DNA of the CDR3 is TGTGCCAGCAGCCAAGGATTAGCGGGCTTCTCCTACGAGCAGTACTTC.

The V gene is TRBV11-3, the J gene TRBJ2-1; the D is unclear. CDR1 and CDR2 from the germline V gene are SGHNT and YENEEA. The CDR3 sequence is 15 residues long. V lost 1 base to trimming and J lost 0 bases, with 7 bases between them. The CDR3, as DNA: TGTGCCAGCAGCTTAGGGGCCAGCTCCTACAATGAGCAGTTCTTC. This encodes CASSLGASSYNEQFF.

This sequence joins TRBV6-1 and TRBJ1-4; 11 bases line up with TRBD1. This CDR3 region has 15 residues. V dropped 0 bases and J dropped 7; count of bases not matched to a gene: 1. From germline, CDR1 is MNHNS and CDR2 SASEGT. The CDR3 DNA reads TGTGCCAGCAGTGAAGCCGGGACAGGGGGTGAAAAACTGTTTTTT. This sequence encodes CASSEAGTGGEKLFF.

This chain uses TRBV12-5 with TRBJ1-1, with 9 bases matching TRBD1. V trimming: 6 bases; J trimming: 4 bases; junction bases outside the gene matches: 9. This CDR3 has 15 residues. Germline CDR1 reads LGHNT; CDR2 reads FRNRAP. The CDR3 sequence is CASGQGQGFGTEAFF. For the CDR3, the DNA is TGTGCTAGTGGCCAAGGACAGGGGTTCGGCACTGAAGCTTTCTTT.

The genes are TRBV7-9 and TRBJ2-1, with D hard to call. V was cut by 1 base and J by 0 bases, with 7 bases left in between. This CDR3 is 15 amino acids long. CDR1 and CDR2 from the germline V gene are SEHNR and FQNEAQ (reference sequence). The CDR3 here is CASSLGHASYNEQFF. CDR3 DNA: TGTGCCAGCAGCTTAGGGCATGCCTCCTACAATGAGCAGTTCTTC.

The rearrangement links TRBV9 to TRBJ2-7, with 8 nucleotides matching TRBD1. The germline CDR1 and CDR2 sequences are SGDLS and YYNGEE. This CDR3 region has 14 residues. With V trimmed by 0 bases and J by 7 bases, 6 bases remained unmatched. The CDR3 DNA is TGTGCCAGCAGCGTAGGGCAGGGGGCGCGAGAGCAGTACTTC. Translating it yields CASSVGQGAREQYF.

The rearrangement links TRBV6-1 to TRBJ2-3, with 11 bases that match TRBD2. Germline loops: CDR1 MNHNS, CDR2 SASEGT. The CDR3 extends over 16 amino acids. Germline trimming cut 3 bases from V and 6 bases from J; bases unmatched to any gene: 8. The CDR3, as DNA: TGTGCCAGCAGTGACACCCTAGCGGGGGGTGGGGATACGCAGTATTTT. Its protein is CASSDTLAGGGDTQYF.

The V and J genes are TRBV7-8 and TRBJ2-3; D might be TRBD1 (5 bases). The germline V gene encodes CDR1 SGHVS and CDR2 FQNEAQ. V was pared by 2 bases and J by 1 base, with 13 bases between. The CDR3 extends over 16 amino acids. CDR3 sequence reads: CASSLPQGLGTDTQYF. The CDR3 nucleotides read TGTGCCAGCAGCTTACCCCAGGGTCTGGGCACAGATACGCAGTATTTT.

The chain links TRBV2 to TRBJ1-1; possibly TRBD1 for D (6 bases). The germline gives CDR1 SNHLY, CDR2 FYNNEI. There are 13 residues in the CDR3. Trimming pared 5 bases from V and 4 bases from J, leaving 11 bases between. CDR3 loop: CASSLDSVTEAFF. In nucleotides, the CDR3 is TGTGCCAGCAGTTTGGACAGTGTCACTGAAGCTTTCTTT.

CDR3 loop: CSVHGQGAGNYGYTF. The CDR3 DNA follows: TGCAGCGTCCATGGACAGGGGGCGGGTAACTATGGCTACACCTTC. The V gene is TRBV29-1, the J gene TRBJ1-2; 11 bases map to TRBD1. The CDR3 covers 15 residues. CDR1 is SQVTM, CDR2 ANQGSEA, per germline. Unmatched junction bases numbered 7, after V lost 6 bases and J lost 1 base.

The chain has TRBV2 and TRBJ1-1; 8 bases are shared with TRBD1. The germline V gene has CDR1 SNHLY and CDR2 FYNNEI. This CDR3 is 14 amino acids long. J gave up 4 bases and V 8 bases, and 9 bases lay outside the gene matches. The CDR3 DNA reads as TGTGCCAGCGGTGCAGGGGGCGCGGCCACTGAAGCTTTCTTT. This codes for CASGAGGAATEAFF.

The chain uses TRBV5-4 and TRBJ2-6; possible D gene TRBD1, 7 bases. Trimming stripped 8 bases from V and 4 bases from J, with 28 bases between. Germline V CDR1 and CDR2: SGHNT, YYREEE (reference sequence). CDR3 length: 19 amino acids. The CDR3 DNA reads TGTGCCAGTACGACCGGAGGGGGCAGGGGGATTGGAGGGGCCAACGTCCTGACTTTC. This encodes CASTTGGGRGIGGANVLTF. The whole variable domain, filled in from reference TRBV5-4 and TRBJ2-6, reads ETGVTQSPTHLIKTRGQQVTLRCSSQSGHNTVSWYQQALGQGPQFIFQYYREEENGRGNFPPRFSGLQFPNYSSELNVNALELDDSALYLCASTTGGGRGIGGANVLTFGAGSRLTVL.